These 29 T cell receptor beta chains were sequenced from one sample in a study of vaccination effects on CD4 cells after COVID-19. The data were produced by immunoSEQ multiplex PCR, yet TCRdb's version contains in-frame clones alone and is incomplete. The table includes around 45,000 clones, 70% to 80% detected once. Ahead of sequencing, the ViraFEST assay grew antigen-specific CD4+ T cells using viral peptide pools. Culture lasted 10 days before CD4+ T cell isolation. People in the vaccine group had not been infected with SARS-CoV-2 before, and their nucleocapsid antibodies were negative. What these receptors recognize is not known. The sequencing here drew on CD4+ T cells from PBMCs cultured with SARS-CoV-2 spike peptides, taken before COVID-19 vaccination. These receptors were collected from a human donor who received a COVID-19 vaccine.

The CDR3: CASSVEQGNWNTQYF. The DNA for the CDR3 is TGTGCCAGCAGCGTAGAACAGGGAAATTGGAATACGCAGTATTTT. The rearrangement uses TRBV9 and TRBJ2-3, with a possible D match to TRBD1 (6 bases). CDR1 and CDR2 (germline): SGDLS, YYNGEE. Trimming left V 0 bases short and J 7 bases short, with 15 bases between. The CDR3 contains 15 residues. Together with reference TRBV9 and TRBJ2-3, the CDR3 gives the full variable domain: DSGVTQTPKHLITATGQRVTLRCSPRSGDLSVYWYQQSLDQGLQFLIQYYNGEERAKGNILERFSAQQFPDLHSELNLSSLELGDSALYFCASSVEQGNWNTQYFGPGTRLTVL.

The chain couples TRBV24-1 to TRBJ2-2; 7 bases agree with TRBD1. The CDR3 extends over 16 amino acids. Germline-derived CDR1 and CDR2 are KGHDR and SFDVKD. Germline trimming cut 4 bases from V and 5 bases from J; bases unmatched to any gene: 9. CDR3 DNA sequence: TGTGCCACCAGTGAACCCACAGGGGTGAGAACCGGGGAGCTGTTTTTT. This gives the protein CATSEPTGVRTGELFF.

The chain recombines TRBV7-8 with TRBJ2-3; D uncertain. V shed 1 base and J shed 2 bases, with 7 bases lying between them. The germline V gene has CDR1 SGHVS and CDR2 FQNEAQ. This CDR3 comprises 14 residues. CDR3 sequence reads: CASSLGHFTDTQYF. CDR3 in DNA: TGTGCCAGCAGCTTAGGGCACTTCACAGATACGCAGTATTTT. The full variable domain, its missing parts supplied by reference TRBV7-8 and TRBJ2-3, is GAGVSQSPRYKVAKRGQDVALRCDPISGHVSLFWYQQALGQGPEFLTYFQNEAQLDKSGLPSDRFFAERPEGSVSTLKIQRTQQEDSAVYLCASSLGHFTDTQYFGPGTRLTVL.

The rearrangement links TRBV5-1 to TRBJ2-3; D possibly matches TRBD1 or TRBD2 (6 bases each). V was cut by 2 bases and J by 4 bases, with 11 bases left in between. In germline, CDR1 is SGHRS, CDR2 YFSETQ. CDR3 length: 14 residues. CDR3 amino acids: CASSFRGLPDTQYF. The CDR3 DNA sequence: TGCGCCAGCAGCTTTCGGGGGCTCCCAGATACGCAGTATTTT.

This chain uses TRBV19 with TRBJ1-4; 8 bases agree with TRBD1. The length of the CDR3 is 13 residues. Germline V gives CDR1 LNHDA, CDR2 SQIVND (reference sequence). V shed 7 bases, J shed 7 bases, and the junction held 5 bases outside the gene matches. Here the CDR3 reads CASNNRGFEKLFF. The CDR3 coding sequence is TGTGCCAGTAACAACAGGGGGTTTGAAAAACTGTTTTTT.

The chain combines TRBV3-1 (or the pseudogene TRBV3-2) with TRBJ2-6, with 7 positions matching TRBD1. J lost 2 bases, V lost 0 bases, and 13 bases had no gene match. Per germline, CDR1 LGHDT and CDR2 YNNKEL (reference sequence). The CDR3 extends over 20 amino acids. The CDR3 loop is CASSQDYWTGFPPGANVLTF. The DNA of the CDR3 is TGTGCCAGCAGCCAAGACTATTGGACAGGATTTCCCCCTGGGGCCAACGTCCTGACTTTC.

J is TRBJ2-2 and V is TRBV5-1; TRBD1 is a possible D gene (6 bases). The V end lost 2 bases, the J end lost 1 base, and 12 bases lay between the germline ends. The CDR3 has 16 amino acids. CDR1 and CDR2 (germline): SGHRS, YFSETQ. The chain's CDR3 is CASSFGPGQNTGELFF. The DNA of the CDR3 is TGCGCCAGCAGCTTTGGTCCGGGACAGAACACCGGGGAGCTGTTTTTT.

This clone was detected only once. V is TRBV19 and J is TRBJ1-3; D is ambiguous. The V end was cut by 1 base, the J end by 0 bases, with 19 bases between. The germline gives CDR1 LNHDA, CDR2 SQIVND (reference sequence). This CDR3 contains 19 residues. The CDR3 coding sequence is TGTGCCAGTAGTATAGCGAAATCTGGACGTACACTCTCTGGAAACACCATATATTTT. Translation: CASSIAKSGRTLSGNTIYF.

The V gene is TRBV3-1 (or the pseudogene TRBV3-2), the J gene TRBJ2-3; TRBD1 is a possible D gene (5 bases). With 0 bases removed from V and 7 bases from J, the gap between germline ends came to 11 bases. The CDR3 is 14 residues long. Looked up from germline, CDR1 is LGHDT and CDR2 is YNNKEL (reference sequence). The CDR3 is CASSQDRTGYTQYF. The CDR3 DNA follows: TGTGCCAGCAGCCAAGATAGAACAGGCTATACGCAGTATTTT.

The chain couples TRBV5-8 to TRBJ2-4; D is possibly TRBD2 (6 bases). Germline V CDR1 and CDR2: SGHTS, YDEGEE. The CDR3 is made up of 16 amino acids. Trimming took 4 bases from V and 8 from J, leaving 22 bases between them. The CDR3 nucleotides read TGTGCCAGCAGCGCCGGTAGGACTACCGTTGGGGACATTCAGTACTTC. Translation gives CASSAGRTTVGDIQYF.

In this sample, this clone turned up a few times. The J gene is TRBJ1-1, the V gene TRBV7-9; D ambiguous. Germline lookup yields CDR1 SEHNR and CDR2 FQNEAQ (reference sequence). V was trimmed by 1 base and J by 3 bases, leaving 6 bases between them. The CDR3 has 13 residues. The CDR3 region is CASSLGSDTEAFF. In DNA form, the CDR3 reads TGTGCCAGCAGCTTAGGCAGCGACACTGAAGCTTTCTTT.

This clone came up a few times. The V call is TRBV4-1, the J call TRBJ1-6; no firm D call. Germline CDR1 and CDR2: MGHRA and YSYEKL. Trimming left V 0 bases short and J 9 bases short, with 6 bases between. CDR3 length: 13 amino acids. DNA of the CDR3: TGCGCCAGCAGCCAAGATGCGAGTTCACCCCTCCACTTT. Its protein is CASSQDASSPLHF.

V and J are TRBV18 and TRBJ1-1, with D perhaps matching TRBD1 (6 bases). Germline CDR1 KGHSH, CDR2 LQKENI. Trimming took off 4 bases at V and 0 bases at J, with 9 bases between the two ends. There are 14 residues in the CDR3. CDR3: CASSRDTLNTEAFF. The CDR3 DNA reads TGTGCCAGCTCACGGGACACTTTGAACACTGAAGCTTTCTTT.

This clone was seen only a few times. The V gene is TRBV18, the J gene TRBJ2-1; perhaps TRBD1 as D (6 bases). Germline CDR1 KGHSH, CDR2 LQKENI. The V end lost 3 bases, the J end lost 5 bases, and 11 bases lay between the germline ends. The CDR3 is 14 amino acids. CDR3 protein: CASSPWTANNEQFF. CDR3 DNA sequence: TGTGCCAGCTCACCTTGGACAGCTAACAATGAGCAGTTCTTC.

The rearrangement joins TRBV15 to TRBJ2-1; 8 nucleotides match TRBD2. Trimming removed 3 bases from V and 2 bases from J; junction bases left unmatched: 9. Germline loops: CDR1 LNHNV, CDR2 YYDKDF (reference sequence). This CDR3 is 17 amino acids long. The CDR3 DNA is TGTGCCACCAGCAGGGAGCCGGGGGGGATAACCTACAATGAGCAGTTCTTC. Its translation is CATSREPGGITYNEQFF.

This chain joins TRBV6-1 and TRBJ2-1, with 8 bases fitting TRBD1. Germline CDR1 is MNHNS and CDR2 is SASEGT. V lost 2 bases, J lost 4 bases, and 7 bases stayed unmatched. This CDR3 region has 16 residues. CDR3 amino acids: CASSESRGQAYNEQFF. CDR3 sequence (DNA): TGTGCCAGCAGTGAATCGAGGGGACAGGCTTACAATGAGCAGTTCTTC.

The chain employs TRBV12-3 or TRBV12-4 and TRBJ1-1; D call uncertain. With 6 bases removed from V and 8 bases from J, the gap between germline ends came to 16 bases. The CDR3 spans 13 residues. CDR3 nucleotide sequence: TGTGCCAGCAGGCCCGGGGAGATACTCGAAGCTTTCTTT. The encoded protein is CASRPGEILEAFF.

V gene TRBV2 combines with J gene TRBJ1-5; D might be TRBD1 (5 bases). The CDR3 is 15 residues long. V was shortened by 6 bases and J by 4 bases, with 16 bases between the two germline ends. The germline V gene has CDR1 SNHLY and CDR2 FYNNEI. The CDR3 DNA reads as TGTGCCAGCAGACCAGCCTCGGGGGGTAATCAGCCCCAGCATTTT. The encoded protein is CASRPASGGNQPQHF.

The J gene is TRBJ1-6, the V gene TRBV27; no reliable D call. The V gene's germline CDR1 is MNHEY and CDR2 SMNVEV (reference sequence). Trimming shortened V by 6 bases and J by 7 bases, and 7 bases separated the two germline ends. The CDR3 length is 12 residues. The DNA for the CDR3 is TGTGCCAGCAGCCATCCAAATTCACCCCTCCACTTT. Protein product: CASSHPNSPLHF.

The chain couples TRBV4-1 to TRBJ2-7; D may match TRBD1 or TRBD2 (5 bases each). This CDR3 region has 13 residues. CDR1 and CDR2 (germline): MGHRA, YSYEKL. Deletions cut 4 bases from V and 11 bases from J, with 18 bases between. Written as DNA, the CDR3 is TGCGCCAGCAGCCGCCTCGGGACGGACCCAGAGTACGTC. This codes for CASSRLGTDPEYV.

This clone was observed once. The chain employs TRBV9 and TRBJ2-5, with 14 bases identical to TRBD2. V was clipped by 3 bases and J by 2 bases; unmatched bases: 6. The CDR3 sequence is 17 residues long. The germline V gene has CDR1 SGDLS and CDR2 YYNGEE. The CDR3 DNA reads TGTGCCAGCAGCGGGGGGACTAGCGGGGGCCTGCAAGAGACCCAGTACTTC. Its protein is CASSGGTSGGLQETQYF.

The rearrangement links TRBV10-3 to TRBJ1-1; TRBD1 agrees at 11 bases. The CDR3 is made up of 17 amino acids. Germline V lookup: CDR1 ENHRY, CDR2 SYGVKD. V lost 6 bases and J lost 1; bases outside the gene matches: 10. CDR3 residues: CAISRGTGGGRNTEAFF. The CDR3 nucleotides read TGTGCCATCAGCCGAGGGACAGGGGGAGGGCGGAACACTGAAGCTTTCTTT.

This sequence joins TRBV6-5 and TRBJ2-1, with D possibly being TRBD2 (5 bases). The CDR3 has 15 residues. CDR1 and CDR2 (germline): MNHEY, SVGAGI. Deletions cut 5 bases from V and 0 bases from J, with 11 bases between. The CDR3 coding sequence is TGTGCCAGCAGTCGGGATTGGCTCTCCTACAATGAGCAGTTCTTC. Its protein product is CASSRDWLSYNEQFF.

This clone was detected only once. This chain uses TRBV19 with TRBJ1-2; D gene uncertain. The germline V gene encodes CDR1 LNHDA and CDR2 SQIVND (reference sequence). The CDR3 runs to 12 residues. V shed 0 bases and J shed 6 bases, with 5 bases lying between them. The CDR3 is CASSIEGNGYTF. CDR3 DNA: TGTGCCAGTAGTATAGAAGGGAATGGCTACACCTTC.

This chain links TRBV15 with TRBJ2-7; D is perhaps TRBD1 or TRBD2 (6 bases each). The CDR3 has 12 residues. From germline, CDR1 is LNHNV and CDR2 YYDKDF (reference sequence). Trimming cost V 1 base and J 6 bases, with 7 bases left between them. The CDR3 reads CATSRGGAEQYV. CDR3 sequence (DNA): TGTGCCACCAGCAGAGGGGGGGCCGAGCAGTACGTC.

V gene TRBV19 combines with J gene TRBJ1-2; D remains unclear. V was cut by 9 bases and J by 3 bases, with 8 bases left in between. Germline V gives CDR1 LNHDA, CDR2 SQIVND (reference sequence). The CDR3 has 11 amino acids. Here the CDR3 DNA reads TGTGCCAGCACGCGAGACTATGGCTACACCTTC. It is translated as CASTRDYGYTF.

V and J are TRBV24-1 and TRBJ2-2, with D tentatively TRBD2 (6 bases). The CDR3 length is 13 residues. Germline CDR1 is KGHDR and CDR2 is SFDVKD. Trimming pared 9 bases from V and 4 bases from J, leaving 11 bases between. CDR3 nucleotides: TGTGCCACCGGAAGGGACTCCACCGGGGAGCTGTTTTTT. Translated: CATGRDSTGELFF.

This chain connects TRBV28 to TRBJ2-7; TRBD2 is a possible D gene (6 bases). The germline V gene has CDR1 MDHEN and CDR2 SYDVKM. The CDR3 is 14 residues long. V gave up 6 bases and J gave up 4 bases, with 16 bases separating them. CDR3 DNA sequence: TGTGCCAGCAGCCATGGGGGGAGCGTTTACGAGCAGTACGTC. Its protein product is CASSHGGSVYEQYV.

The chain is built from TRBV5-4 and TRBJ2-5; D gene unclear. Germline-derived CDR1 and CDR2 are SGHNT and YYREEE (reference sequence). The CDR3 has 13 residues. V shed 2 bases and J shed 5 bases, with 10 bases lying between them. CDR3 in DNA: TGTGCCAGCAGCTTCGCAGGTGGGGAGACCCAGTACTTC. Translated, it gives CASSFAGGETQYF. Combining the CDR3 with reference TRBV5-4 and TRBJ2-5 gives the whole variable domain ETGVTQSPTHLIKTRGQQVTLRCSSQSGHNTVSWYQQALGQGPQFIFQYYREEENGRGNFPPRFSGLQFPNYSSELNVNALELDDSALYLCASSFAGGETQYFGPGTRLLVL.